The rows below give T cell receptor beta chains drawn from one sample of a study of blood T cell repertoires in COVID-19. This table comes from immunoSEQ multiplex PCR, and its TCRdb copy is limited to in-frame clones, with some not included. The sample shows roughly 360,000 clones, 70% to 90% of them seen only once. Sequencing was done on a sample of PBMCs or T cells enriched from blood (not recorded which). The receptors were gathered from a young man who had recovered from COVID-19. Both conserved end residues are part of each CDR3. D genes are given only for firm matches. Clone size is stated in some rows and not others, as once, few, many or a class when expanded.

TRBJ2-7 | NA | NA | TRBV6-5 | CASFTTGESYEQYF | TGTGCCAGTTTTACCACAGGAGAAAGCTACGAGCAGTACTTC
TRBJ1-1 | TRBD1 | NA | TRBV28 | CASTTGVNTEAFF | TGTGCCAGCACCACAGGGGTGAACACTGAAGCTTTCTTT
TRBJ1-4 | TRBD1 | NA | TRBV10-3 | CASSPGQGPEKLFF | TGTGCCTCCAGCCCGGGACAGGGGCCTGAAAAACTGTTTTTT
TRBJ2-7 | NA | once | TRBV10-3 | CATADGVANEQYF | TGTGCCACCGCCGACGGGGTAGCGAACGAGCAGTACTTC
TRBJ1-2 | NA | NA | TRBV24-1 | CATSDSDYGYTF | TGTGCCACCTCGGACAGCGACTATGGCTACACCTTC
TRBJ1-4 | NA | many | TRBV5-6 | CASSRGGGYNEKLFF | TGTGCCAGCAGCAGGGGAGGCGGTTATAATGAAAAACTGTTTTTT
TRBJ2-1 | NA | NA | TRBV3-1/TRBV3-2 | CASSQASVNEQFF | TGTGCCAGCAGCCAAGCGTCCGTCAATGAGCAGTTCTTC
TRBJ1-1 | TRBD1 | NA | TRBV5-1 | CASREWDRESQAFF | TGCGCCAGCAGGGAGTGGGACAGGGAGTCGCAAGCTTTCTTT
TRBJ2-7 | NA | NA | TRBV6-2/TRBV6-3 | CASRPRSNGDEQYF | TGTGCCAGCAGACCTCGGTCCAACGGGGACGAGCAGTACTTC
TRBJ2-2 | NA | NA | TRBV9 | CASSAQAGTGELFF | TGTGCCAGCAGCGCCCAGGCGGGTACCGGGGAGCTGTTTTTT
TRBJ2-3 | NA | NA | TRBV6-2/TRBV6-3 | CASSATADTQYF | TGTGCCAGCAGTGCCACAGCAGATACGCAGTATTTT
TRBJ1-5 | TRBD1 | NA | TRBV6-5 | CASREDRGFYQPQHF | TGTGCCAGCAGGGAGGACAGGGGGTTCTATCAGCCCCAGCATTTT
TRBJ1-2 | TRBD1 | NA | TRBV7-2 | CASSLVATGDGYTF | TGTGCCAGCAGCTTAGTAGCCACAGGGGATGGCTACACCTTC
TRBJ2-3 | TRBD1 | NA | TRBV5-1 | CASSSQGINTDTQYF | TGCGCCAGCAGCTCACAGGGGATTAACACAGATACGCAGTATTTT
TRBJ1-6 | TRBD1 | few | TRBV7-2 | CASSYGQGGSPLHF | TGTGCCAGCAGCTACGGACAGGGAGGTTCACCCCTCCACTTT
TRBJ1-2 | TRBD1 | NA | TRBV7-9 | CASSLAPGDRGPHTYGYTF | TGTGCCAGCAGCTTAGCCCCCGGGGACAGGGGGCCCCATACGTATGGCTACACCTTC
TRBJ2-1 | TRBD2 | NA | TRBV27 | CASSRLAGGRDNEQFF | TGTGCCAGCAGCAGACTAGCGGGGGGGCGAGATAATGAGCAGTTCTTC
TRBJ1-3 | NA | NA | TRBV7-9 | CASSLDSPGPLNTIYF | TGTGCCAGCAGCTTAGACTCCCCGGGTCCCTTAAACACCATATATTTT
TRBJ1-6 | NA | NA | TRBV10-1 | CASSESTRGGNSPLHF | TGCGCCAGCAGTGAGTCGACTCGGGGAGGGAATTCACCCCTCCACTTT
TRBJ2-7 | NA | NA | TRBV21-1 | CASSKYEAGALFAYEQYF | TGTGCCAGCAGCAAATACGAAGCGGGGGCTCTCTTTGCCTACGAGCAGTACTTC
TRBJ1-1 | NA | NA | TRBV12-3/TRBV12-4 | CASSFGGNTEAFF | TGTGCCAGCAGTTTCGGAGGGAACACTGAAGCTTTCTTT
TRBJ1-1 | NA | NA | TRBV4-2 | CASSQVARRNTEAFF | TGTGCCAGCAGCCAAGTAGCCAGAAGGAACACTGAAGCTTTCTTT
TRBJ2-7 | TRBD1 | NA | TRBV10-3 | CAIRAGGWNEQYF | TGTGCCATCAGGGCAGGGGGCTGGAACGAGCAGTACTTC
TRBJ1-2 | NA | NA | TRBV12-5 | CASGVRHRANYGYTF | TGTGCTAGTGGTGTCCGACATCGAGCTAACTATGGCTACACCTTC
TRBJ2-1 | TRBD2 | NA | TRBV13 | CASSSGGPRGNEQFF | TGTGCCAGCAGCTCGGGGGGGCCTAGAGGGAATGAGCAGTTCTTC
TRBJ2-7 | TRBD1 | once | TRBV2 | CASSDGTGLWEQYF | TGTGCCAGCAGTGATGGGACAGGATTGTGGGAGCAGTACTTC
TRBJ1-5 | TRBD1 | NA | TRBV19 | CASSSPDRASNQPQHF | TGTGCCAGTAGTTCGCCGGACAGGGCAAGCAATCAGCCCCAGCATTTT
TRBJ1-5 | TRBD1 | few | TRBV19 | CASSIVGQYSNQPQHF | TGTGCCAGTAGTATAGTGGGACAGTATAGCAATCAGCCCCAGCATTTT
TRBJ1-6 | NA | NA | TRBV6-5 | CASSYRRQVGNSPLHF | TGTGCCAGCAGTTACCGGAGACAGGTGGGGAATTCACCCCTCCACTTT
TRBJ1-1 | NA | NA | TRBV6-5 | CASISGWTEAFF | TGTGCCAGTATATCAGGTTGGACTGAAGCTTTCTTT
TRBJ2-5 | TRBD1 | NA | TRBV7-2 | CASSTDRYQETQYF | TGTGCCAGCAGCACGGACAGGTACCAAGAGACCCAGTACTTC
TRBJ2-7 | TRBD1 | NA | TRBV27 | CASSSDRAHYEQYF | TGTGCCAGCAGTAGTGACAGGGCCCACTACGAGCAGTACTTC
TRBJ2-7 | NA | NA | TRBV10-3 | CAISERQRDEQYF | TGTGCCATCAGTGAGAGGCAGCGTGACGAGCAGTACTTC
TRBJ1-1 | TRBD1 | NA | TRBV18 | CASSPQGTGMNTEAFF | TGTGCCAGCTCACCACAGGGGACAGGGATGAACACTGAAGCTTTCTTT
TRBJ1-2 | NA | once | TRBV2 | CASSVESFHGYTF | TGTGCCAGCAGTGTCGAGTCGTTCCATGGCTACACCTTC
TRBJ2-1 | NA | NA | TRBV9 | CASSVFNEQFF | TGTGCCAGCAGCGTCTTCAATGAGCAGTTCTTC
TRBJ2-2 | NA | NA | TRBV9 | CASSVRLGTGELFF | TGTGCCAGCAGCGTACGACTAGGGACCGGGGAGCTGTTTTTT
TRBJ1-2 | NA | NA | TRBV3-1/TRBV3-2 | CASSQSRQDANYGYTF | TGTGCCAGCAGCCAAAGCCGACAAGACGCAAACTATGGCTACACCTTC
TRBJ2-1 | NA | NA | TRBV14 | CASSQESRGHYNEQFF | TGTGCCAGCAGCCAAGAGTCCAGAGGGCACTACAATGAGCAGTTCTTC
TRBJ1-1 | TRBD1 | NA | TRBV29-1 | CSVNTDRGGEAFF | TGCAGCGTCAACACAGACAGGGGGGGGGAAGCTTTCTTT
TRBJ2-2 | NA | NA | TRBV13 | CASSLEAGAGTGELFF | TGTGCCAGCAGCTTAGAGGCGGGGGCAGGGACCGGGGAGCTGTTTTTT
TRBJ1-6 | NA | NA | TRBV27 | CASSVGGPSYNSPLHF | TGTGCCAGCAGTGTAGGAGGCCCCTCCTATAATTCACCCCTCCACTTT